The subject of this entry is one T cell receptor (beta chain). Original processing methods: For nucleated cells, counts were estimated from reference gene primer amplification. This table comes from immunoSEQ multiplex PCR, and its TCRdb copy is limited to in-frame clones, with some not included. That table is the source of V, J and clone size, and D and trimming were worked out from the DNA. The sample contains a few hundred thousand clones, about 83% of which appear only once. This CDR3 is built from 18 residues. V trimming: 0 bases; J trimming: 6 bases; junction bases outside the gene matches: 14. CDR1 and CDR2 (germline): KGHDR, SFDVKD. This sample was included in a study of blood T cell repertoires in COVID-19. Study information: Samples taken during acute and convalescent COVID-19 were collected in the United States, Italy and Spain. PBMCs, B-cell-depleted T cells, or T cells provided the cDNA or gDNA that made up the material.

This sequence was found in a woman aged 50 to 60 with acute or convalescent COVID-19. The J gene is TRBJ2-3, the V gene TRBV24-1; 7 bases agree with TRBD2. Material for sequencing was peripheral blood. This CDR3 is CATSDLRVRGRSEDTQYF. The DNA for the CDR3 is TGTGCCACCAGTGATTTGCGGGTCCGCGGGAGAAGTGAGGATACGCAGTATTTT.